A selection of T cell receptor beta chains follows, all from one sample in a study of T cells in Graves' hyperthyroidism and ophthalmopathy. TCRdb re-called the multiplex PCR reads with MiXCR, one entry per CDR3 protein. Of around 480,000 distinct CDR3 sequences listed, around 14% are singletons. The specimen was blood. The receptor source for this set is a woman under 30 with Graves' hyperthyroidism. CDR3s include the opening cysteine and the closing phenylalanine or tryptophan. D genes are given only for firm matches. The listing skips clone size in some rows; elsewhere it reads once, few, many or a size class.

j_call clone_size d_call v_call cdr3_aa cdr3_nt
TRBJ2-5 many - TRBV6-1 CASSSSSGTQETQYF TGTGCCAGCAGTTCTTCCAGCGGGACACAAGAGACCCAGTACTTC
TRBJ1-2 - TRBD1 TRBV18 CASSQGQESYGYTF TGTGCCAGCTCGCAAGGACAGGAGAGCTATGGCTACACCTTC
TRBJ1-2 - - TRBV19 CASSMGGADYGYTF TGTGCCAGTAGTATGGGGGGGGCGGACTATGGCTACACCTTC
TRBJ2-5 many TRBD2 TRBV3-1 CASSLGTSGIQETQYF TGTGCCAGCAGCCTTGGGACTAGCGGGATCCAAGAGACCCAGTACTTC
TRBJ1-3 many - TRBV11-2 CASSLMSISGNTIYF TGTGCCAGCAGCTTAATGAGCATCTCTGGAAACACCATATATTTT
TRBJ2-1 - TRBD2 TRBV20-1 CSASDREGRGNEQFF TGCAGTGCTAGTGACCGGGAGGGACGGGGAAATGAGCAGTTCTTC
TRBJ1-5 many - TRBV27 CASASGDNQPQHF TGTGCCAGCGCATCGGGTGACAATCAGCCCCAGCATTTT
TRBJ1-1 many - TRBV20-1 CSATPGPTEAFF TGCAGTGCCACCCCAGGGCCCACTGAAGCTTTCTTT
TRBJ2-1 few TRBD1 TRBV9 CASSGGVWDRYNEQFF TGTGCCAGCAGCGGAGGGGTTTGGGACAGATACAATGAGCAGTTCTTC
TRBJ1-1 few TRBD1 TRBV13 CASSPTGSIGEAFF TGTGCCAGCAGCCCGACAGGGTCTATCGGTGAAGCTTTCTTT
TRBJ1-3 many - TRBV6-1 CASSERTLGNTIYF TGTGCCAGCAGTGAACGGACACTAGGAAACACCATATATTTT
TRBJ1-1 many - TRBV5-1 CASSPTTGSGEAFF TGCGCCAGCAGCCCGACTACAGGGTCCGGTGAAGCTTTCTTT
TRBJ2-3 - TRBD2 TRBV5-1 CASSHRTGGRARDTDTQYF TGCGCCAGCAGCCACCGGACTGGCGGGAGGGCCCGGGACACAGATACGCAGTATTTT
TRBJ2-1 - TRBD2 TRBV19 CASRAGGPEYNEQFF TGTGCCAGTAGGGCGGGAGGGCCAGAATACAATGAGCAGTTCTTC
TRBJ2-1 - TRBD2 TRBV6-2/TRBV6-3 CASSGLGSYNEQFF TGTGCCAGCAGTGGACTAGGGTCCTACAATGAGCAGTTCTTC
TRBJ1-5 - - TRBV24-1 CATRLKVRGSNQPQHF TGTGCCACCAGACTCAAGGTGAGGGGAAGCAATCAGCCCCAGCATTTT
TRBJ1-2 many - TRBV27 CASSQSRGRGYGYTF TGTGCCAGCAGTCAGTCCAGGGGCCGGGGCTATGGCTACACCTTC
TRBJ1-1 few - TRBV6-5 CASSYSDAEAFF TGTGCCAGCAGTTACTCTGACGCTGAAGCTTTCTTT
TRBJ2-5 many - TRBV13 CASTNGIQETQYF TGTGCCAGCACAAATGGTATTCAAGAGACCCAGTACTTC
TRBJ2-2 - - TRBV11-3 CASSFRLANTGELFF TGTGCCAGCAGCTTTCGACTAGCGAACACCGGGGAGCTGTTTTTT
TRBJ2-1 many - TRBV10-3 CAIRTPGGGHNEQFF TGTGCCATCAGGACCCCGGGAGGGGGCCACAATGAGCAGTTCTTC
TRBJ1-2 - TRBD1 TRBV28 CASSPLQGEVEGYTF TGTGCCAGCAGTCCCCTCCAGGGGGAAGTTGAGGGCTACACCTTC
TRBJ2-3 many - TRBV11-3 CASSLQTSTDTQYF TGTGCCAGCAGCCTCCAGACAAGCACAGATACGCAGTATTTT
TRBJ2-1 - - TRBV25-1 CASSENRNEQFF TGTGCCAGCAGTGAAAACAGAAATGAGCAGTTCTTC
TRBJ2-2 few - TRBV9 CASSTSTDTRELFF TGTGCCAGCAGCACCTCCACGGACACCAGGGAGCTGTTTTTT
TRBJ2-1 many TRBD2 TRBV12-3/TRBV12-4 CASSSSGRGSEQFF TGTGCCAGCAGTAGTAGCGGGAGGGGGAGTGAGCAGTTCTTC
TRBJ2-3 many - TRBV5-1 CASSLETPGTDTQYF TGCGCCAGCAGCTTGGAGACCCCCGGCACAGATACGCAGTATTTT
TRBJ1-5 many - TRBV2 CASSLTGPAWTQHF TGTGCCAGCAGTCTTACAGGGCCCGCTTGGACCCAGCATTTT
TRBJ2-2 - - TRBV7-9 CASSLAERGDTGELFF TGTGCCAGCAGCTTAGCGGAGAGGGGAGACACCGGGGAGCTGTTTTTT
TRBJ2-1 many - TRBV20-1 CSARERADPYNEQFF TGCAGTGCTCGAGAGCGGGCGGATCCTTACAATGAGCAGTTCTTC
TRBJ1-1 many TRBD1 TRBV3-1 CASSQRDRTNTEAFF TGTGCCAGCAGCCAAAGGGACAGGACGAACACTGAAGCTTTCTTT
TRBJ1-5 few - TRBV12-3/TRBV12-4 CASSFGGVGEPQHF TGTGCCAGCAGTTTTGGAGGCGTAGGGGAGCCCCAGCATTTT
TRBJ1-4 many - TRBV10-3 CAISEGGAGTNEKLFF TGTGCCATCAGTGAGGGAGGCGCGGGGACTAATGAAAAACTGTTTTTT
TRBJ2-3 many TRBD2 TRBV2 CASSGLAGPTDTQYF TGTGCCAGCTCGGGACTAGCGGGCCCCACAGATACGCAGTATTTT
TRBJ1-6 many - TRBV12-3/TRBV12-4 CASSPPLGGALHF TGTGCCAGCAGTCCCCCCCTTGGTGGAGCCCTCCACTTT
TRBJ1-5 many TRBD1 TRBV30 CAWSVGTGVQPQHF TGTGCCTGGAGTGTTGGGACAGGGGTTCAGCCCCAGCATTTT
TRBJ2-1 many - TRBV11-2 CASSQAFVVNEQFF TGTGCCAGCAGCCAGGCCTTCGTTGTGAATGAGCAGTTCTTC
TRBJ1-1 many TRBD1 TRBV5-6 CASSSFRQGGLLFF TGTGCCAGCAGCTCTTTTCGACAGGGAGGGCTTCTTTTCTTT
TRBJ2-5 - - TRBV3-1 CASSHSGTQETQCF TGTGCCAGCAGCCACTCCGGGACACAAGAGACCCAGTGCTTC
TRBJ2-4 - - TRBV10-3 CAISEGPGNIQYF TGTGCCATCAGTGAGGGCCCGGGGAACATTCAGTACTTC
TRBJ1-1 many TRBD1 TRBV28 CASSLRGLEAFF TGTGCCAGCAGTTTAAGGGGGCTTGAAGCTTTCTTT
TRBJ1-1 many TRBD1 TRBV12-3/TRBV12-4 CASSLADRDTEAFF TGTGCCAGCAGTTTAGCGGACAGGGACACTGAAGCTTTCTTT
TRBJ1-2 few - TRBV2 CASSELGPRPNYGYTF TGTGCCAGCAGTGAGTTGGGCCCTAGGCCCAACTATGGCTACACCTTC
TRBJ2-3 many - TRBV29-1 CSVDQETDTQYF TGCAGCGTTGATCAGGAAACAGATACGCAGTATTTT
TRBJ1-2 - TRBD1 TRBV13 CASSPGQGFIGYTF TGTGCCAGCAGCCCCGGACAGGGTTTTATTGGCTACACCTTC